This TCR beta chain was retrieved from a study of T cells after yellow fever vaccination. Trimming removed 6 bases at V and 4 bases at J, with 18 bases between. The CDR3 length is 15 residues. The study's findings and limits: Post-booster repertoires contained most primary-vaccination clones again (about 95% CD4, around 88% CD8).

TCRdb reprocessed the 5' RACE reads with MiXCR, giving one entry per CDR3 protein. The sample has fewer than 400,000 distinct CDR3 sequences, under 7.5% seen once; the top ten hold over 12%. This clonotype was picked up a small number of times. Its antigen is unidentified. This receptor was obtained from a man in his thirties or forties who received the YFV17D yellow fever vaccine. Sequences were derived from PBMCs, sampled 5 days after the yellow fever booster vaccination. The chain carries TRBV12-3 or TRBV12-4 and TRBJ1-1; D unresolved. Written as DNA, the CDR3 is TGTGCCAGCAGCCGGGCGGCCGGGCCTGGCACTGAAGCTTTCTTT. It translates to CASSRAAGPGTEAFF.